One sample yielded the 3 T cell receptor beta chains listed below, sequenced in a study of T cell clonality in common variable immunodeficiency. Their cognate antigens are unknown. Study-level findings and limits: Fewer deletions and N-nucleotide insertions were reportedly seen in common variable immunodeficiency TCR beta sequences.

Clones were sequenced by immunoSEQ multiplex PCR, and TCRdb holds only the in-frame ones, with some missing. The sample presents fewer than 35,000 clones, none singletons. Source material: peripheral blood mononuclear cells. These receptor sequences come from a human donor with common variable immunodeficiency.

This clone has only a few counts. The read gets to within 3 residues of the CDR3 end, and the germline J gene fills in the rest. V is TRBV6-2 or TRBV6-3 and J is TRBJ2-1, with a possible D match to TRBD2 (5 bases). Trimming pared 5 bases from V and 8 bases from J, leaving 22 bases between. The V gene's germline CDR1 is MNHEY and CDR2 SVGEGT. The CDR3 totals 16 residues. Incomplete CDR3 DNA: TGTGCCAGCAGTCCCCCCGGACTCGGATACTTGGATGAG. Residues: CASSPPGLGYLDE. The entire CDR3 is CASSPPGLGYLDEQFF.

This clone was counted a few times. The CDR3 end lies 3 residues beyond the end of the read and is filled in from the germline J gene. This rearrangement joins TRBV19 to TRBJ1-2; D perhaps matches TRBD1 (6 bases). The CDR3 length is 14 residues. Trimming shortened V by 3 bases and J by 6 bases, and 14 bases separated the two germline ends. Germline CDR1 and CDR2: LNHDA and SQIVND (reference sequence). This CDR3 is CASSMSRGGDGYTF. The covered CDR3 bases are TGTGCCAGTAGTATGTCCAGGGGAGGTGATGGC.

This clone was counted between two and nine times. The read ends 3 residues before the CDR3 terminus; that terminus is restored from the germline J gene. This chain connects TRBV19 to TRBJ2-1; 8 bases match TRBD1. J was trimmed by 3 bases and V by 4 bases; bases with no gene match: 5. The CDR3 has 15 residues. CDR1 LNHDA and CDR2 SQIVND come from the germline V gene (reference sequence). CDR3 DNA (partial): TGTGCCAGTAGTACCGGGACAGGCGTCTACAATGAG. Residues: CASSTGTGVYNE. The whole CDR3 reads CASSTGTGVYNEQFF.